These 32 T cell receptor beta chains originate from one sample sequenced in a study of cytomegalovirus exposure and HLA in healthy donors. PCR amplification relied on 60 Vbeta primers (plus 13 Jbeta primers). This table comes from immunoSEQ multiplex PCR, and its TCRdb copy is limited to in-frame clones, with some not included. This table has under 100,000 clones, over 75% appearing once. The sequenced sample consisted of PBMCs. Receptors originate from a man aged 45-65 years in good health and CMV-seronegative.

A note on this clone: Different DNA sequences within this sample yield the same CDR3. J is TRBJ1-4 and V is TRBV5-1; maybe TRBD1 (5 bases). V was clipped by 2 bases and J by 4 bases, with 9 bases between them. CDR3 length: 14 amino acids. The germline V gene encodes CDR1 SGHRS and CDR2 YFSETQ. CDR3 sequence: CASSFGGSNEKLFF. CDR3 bases: TGCGCCAGCAGCTTTGGGGGGAGTAATGAAAAACTGTTTTTT.

J is TRBJ2-1 and V is TRBV28; 8 bases agree with TRBD2. The length of the CDR3 is 12 residues. V was pared by 5 bases and J by 15 bases, with 9 bases of the junction left unmatched. Germline V gene lookup returns CDR1 MDHEN and CDR2 SYDVKM. CDR3 protein: CASSPGGAGLFF. The CDR3 bases are TGTGCCAGCAGTCCCGGGGGGGCCGGTCTGTTCTTC. The full variable domain, in which reference TRBV28 and TRBJ2-1 provide the parts outside the CDR3, is DVKVTQSSRYLVKRTGEKVFLECVQDMDHENMFWYRQDPGLGLRLIYFSYDVKMKEKGDIPEGYSVSREKKERFSLILESASTNQTSMYLCASSPGGAGLFFGPGTRLTVL.

The V and J genes are TRBV5-6 and TRBJ1-5, with D maybe TRBD1 (6 bases). The CDR3 totals 14 residues. Deletions cut 1 base from V and 7 bases from J, with 12 bases between. Looked up from germline, CDR1 is SGHDT and CDR2 is YYEEEE. The CDR3 region is CASSLTRGEQPQHF. In DNA form, the CDR3 reads TGTGCCAGCAGCTTGACCAGGGGAGAACAGCCCCAGCATTTT.

The chain is built from TRBV6-1 and TRBJ1-5, with TRBD1 identical over 8 bases. CDR1 is MNHNS and CDR2 is SASEGT in the germline V gene. The CDR3 runs to 13 residues. The V segment lost 11 bases and the J segment 4 bases; nucleotides outside the gene matches: 7. CDR3 sequence: CAARQGRNQPQHF. In nucleotides, the CDR3 is TGTGCCGCAAGACAGGGGCGGAATCAGCCCCAGCATTTT.

The chain is built from TRBV7-3 and TRBJ2-1; TRBD2 aligns across 8 bases. The ends lost 4 bases at V and 7 bases at J; junction bases unmatched: 12. The CDR3 is 16 amino acids. Per germline, CDR1 SGHTA and CDR2 FQGTGA. CDR3 in amino acids: CASSSKAGGPLNEQFF. CDR3 nucleotides: TGTGCCAGCAGCTCAAAGGCGGGGGGCCCGTTGAATGAGCAGTTCTTC.

This rearrangement joins TRBV27 to TRBJ2-7; 8 nucleotides align to TRBD1. V shed 6 bases, J shed 12 bases, and the junction held 13 bases outside the gene matches. This CDR3 is built from 13 residues. Germline V lookup: CDR1 MNHEY, CDR2 SMNVEV (reference sequence). The CDR3 nucleotides read TGTGCCAGCAGGCCTACGGGGACAGGCTTCGGGTACTTC. It encodes CASRPTGTGFGYF.

CDR3 nucleotide sequence: TGTGCCAGCAGCCCGCGGGAAGGGGACTTGGCTTTCTTT. Translated: CASSPREGDLAFF. V is TRBV7-6 and J is TRBJ1-1; possibly TRBD1 for D (5 bases). The germline V and J ends were trimmed by 5 bases and 11 bases, with 18 bases remaining between them. Germline CDR1 is SGHVS and CDR2 is FNYEAQ. The CDR3 spans 13 residues. The full variable domain, its missing parts supplied by reference TRBV7-6 and TRBJ1-1, is GAGVSQSPRYKVTKRGQDVALRCDPISGHVSLYWYRQALGQGPEFLTYFNYEAQQDKSGLPNDRFSAERPEGSISTLTIQRTEQRDSAMYRCASSPREGDLAFFGQGTRLTVV.

This clone came up once. V gene TRBV5-1 combines with J gene TRBJ2-3, with 7 bases fitting TRBD2. This CDR3 region has 15 residues. The V gene's germline CDR1 is SGHRS and CDR2 YFSETQ. The V gene end was trimmed by 1 base and the J gene end by 3 bases; junction bases not matched to a gene: 5. CDR3 region: CASSLPSGKTDTQYF. The CDR3 region has the DNA TGCGCCAGCAGCTTGCCTAGCGGAAAGACAGATACGCAGTATTTT.

The V and J genes are TRBV6-1 and TRBJ2-7; maybe TRBD2 (6 bases). The CDR3 spans 14 residues. CDR1 MNHNS and CDR2 SASEGT come from the germline V gene. V was cut by 6 bases and J by 5 bases, with 17 bases left in between. CDR3 in DNA: TGTGCCAGCAGAGACCCGGGACGGAGGGACGAGCAGTACTTC. Amino acids: CASRDPGRRDEQYF.

The V call is TRBV19, the J call TRBJ1-2; D may be TRBD1 (6 bases). CDR1 and CDR2 from the germline V gene are LNHDA and SQIVND (reference sequence). V was clipped by 6 bases and J by 4 bases, with 15 bases between them. The CDR3 contains 14 residues. DNA of the CDR3: TGTGCCAGTAGAAGAGAGGGACACTTCTATGGCTACACCTTC. It codes for CASRREGHFYGYTF.

The V gene is TRBV15, the J gene TRBJ1-1, with unresolved D. Per germline, CDR1 LNHNV and CDR2 YYDKDF (reference sequence). Trimming removed 0 bases at V and 5 bases at J, with 13 bases between. The CDR3 is made up of 15 amino acids. CDR3 DNA sequence: TGTGCCACCAGCAGAGATTATCGGGAAGGGACTGAAGCTTTCTTT. This encodes CATSRDYREGTEAFF.

The chain links TRBV30 to TRBJ2-2; D not certain. Germline-derived CDR1 and CDR2 are GTSNPN and SVGIG (reference sequence). This CDR3 has 12 amino acids. Trimming cost V 2 bases and J 7 bases, with 8 bases left between them. DNA of the CDR3: TGTGCCTGGAGTCCCCAGATCGGGGAGCTGTTTTTT. It specifies CAWSPQIGELFF. Based on the CDR3 plus reference TRBV30 and TRBJ2-2, the full variable domain is SQTIHQWPATLVQPVGSPLSLECTVEGTSNPNLYWYRQAAGRGLQLLFYSVGIGQISSEVPQNLSASRPQDRQFILSSKKLLLSDSGFYLCAWSPQIGELFFGEGSRLTVL.

The chain carries TRBV19 and TRBJ2-7, with 11 nucleotides matching TRBD2. V shed 5 bases, J shed 6 bases, and the junction held 9 bases outside the gene matches. CDR3 length: 15 residues. The germline V gene encodes CDR1 LNHDA and CDR2 SQIVND (reference sequence). CDR3 sequence reads: CASSASGTSGAEQYF. As DNA, the CDR3 is TGTGCCAGTAGTGCATCCGGGACTAGCGGCGCCGAGCAGTACTTC.

The chain is built from TRBV28 and TRBJ2-2, with D tentatively TRBD1 (6 bases). CDR3 length: 16 residues. V lost 2 bases to trimming and J lost 0 bases, with 10 bases between them. Germline CDR1 MDHEN, CDR2 SYDVKM. The chain's CDR3 is CASSLRGGPNTGELFF. The CDR3 region has the DNA TGTGCCAGCAGTTTACGTGGGGGCCCGAACACCGGGGAGCTGTTTTTT.

The V and J genes are TRBV10-2 and TRBJ2-7; 13 bases align to TRBD2. CDR1 is WSHSY, CDR2 SAAADI, per germline. The CDR3 sequence is 17 residues long. V shed 5 bases, J shed 0 bases, and the junction held 7 bases outside the gene matches. Here the CDR3 reads CASSPLTSGGFSYEQYF. The CDR3 bases are TGCGCCAGCAGTCCTCTGACTAGCGGGGGGTTCTCCTACGAGCAGTACTTC.

V and J are TRBV5-3 and TRBJ1-6; 7 bases agree with TRBD1. TRBV5-3 is recorded as an ORF, its role being uncertain. The ends lost 4 bases at V and 6 bases at J; junction bases unmatched: 10. The CDR3 is 16 residues long. The CDR3 DNA reads TGTGCCAGAAGCCTGGGACAGCGACGGTCTAATTCACCCCTCCACTTT. Translation gives CARSLGQRRSNSPLHF.

This clone is a singleton in its sample. The chain has TRBV2 and TRBJ1-1; 10 bases map to TRBD1. The ends lost 6 bases at V and 8 bases at J; junction bases unmatched: 18. The CDR3 is made up of 17 amino acids. Germline V gene data show CDR1 as SNHLY and CDR2 as FYNNEI. CDR3 loop: CASRVTGGLRHGFEAFF. CDR3 nucleotides: TGTGCCAGCAGGGTGACAGGGGGCCTTCGGCACGGCTTCGAAGCTTTCTTT.

The V gene is TRBV10-3, the J gene TRBJ2-1, with 10 positions matching TRBD2. J gave up 8 bases and V 7 bases, and 17 bases lay outside the gene matches. Germline CDR1 reads ENHRY; CDR2 reads SYGVKD. The CDR3 runs 17 residues. CDR3 sequence (DNA): TGTGCCATCATCAAGGGGGACGGTAGCGGGGGGTCGGATGAGCAGTTCTTC. Amino acid sequence: CAIIKGDGSGGSDEQFF.

This chain uses TRBV7-2 with TRBJ2-1; 10 positions agree with TRBD2. The ends lost 1 base at V and 6 bases at J; junction bases unmatched: 6. CDR3 length equals 16 residues. Per the germline V gene, CDR1 is SGHTA and CDR2 is FQGNSA. CDR3: CASSLDRTSGINEQFF. The CDR3 nucleotides read TGTGCCAGCAGCTTAGATAGGACTAGCGGCATCAATGAGCAGTTCTTC.

The chain has TRBV27 and TRBJ1-6, with 10 bases matching TRBD1. This CDR3 spans 16 amino acids. CDR1 and CDR2 (germline): MNHEY, SMNVEV (reference sequence). J was trimmed by 0 bases and V by 5 bases; bases with no gene match: 1. CDR3 loop: CASSRDRGSYNSPLHF. The CDR3 DNA follows: TGTGCCAGCAGTAGGGACAGGGGCTCCTATAATTCACCCCTCCACTTT.

The V call is TRBV11-2, the J call TRBJ1-6, with 7 bases identical to TRBD1. Germline values: CDR1 SGHAT, CDR2 FQNNGV. The V gene end was trimmed by 6 bases and the J gene end by 7 bases; junction bases not matched to a gene: 9. CDR3 size: 15 residues. As DNA, the CDR3 is TGTGCCAGCAGAGGGCCGGGACAGCAAAATTCACCCCTCCACTTT. Translated: CASRGPGQQNSPLHF.

This rearrangement joins TRBV7-2 to TRBJ2-5; 11 bases line up with TRBD2. With 1 base clipped from V and 7 bases from J, the junction kept 5 bases outside the gene matches. The CDR3 spans 15 residues. Germline CDR1 SGHTA, CDR2 FQGNSA. The CDR3 sequence is CASSLELLAGVTQYF. In nucleotides, the CDR3 is TGTGCCAGCAGCTTAGAACTACTAGCGGGGGTGACCCAGTACTTC.

The chain couples TRBV6-5 to TRBJ2-7, with TRBD2 matching over 8 bases. This CDR3 spans 16 amino acids. Losses at the gene ends were 3 bases for V and 2 bases for J; bases not matched to a gene: 9. Germline CDR1 and CDR2: MNHEY and SVGAGI. The CDR3 bases are TGTGCCAGCAGTTATTCTATAGCGGGGAGAACCTACGAGCAGTACTTC. Its protein product is CASSYSIAGRTYEQYF.

This chain joins TRBV9 and TRBJ2-2, with TRBD2 matching 8 bases. Unmatched junction bases numbered 11, after V lost 4 bases and J lost 3 bases. The CDR3 contains 17 residues. From germline, CDR1 is SGDLS and CDR2 YYNGEE. The CDR3 bases are TGTGCCAGCAGCCCCCGGATAGCGGGGTTTGACACCGGGGAGCTGTTTTTT. Translated: CASSPRIAGFDTGELFF.

This chain joins TRBV29-1 and TRBJ1-2, with D possibly being TRBD1 (5 bases). CDR1 SQVTM and CDR2 ANQGSEA come from the germline V gene. The CDR3 runs 12 residues. Trimming shortened V by 3 bases and J by 8 bases, and 13 bases separated the two germline ends. CDR3 region: CSVDSGAGGYTF. The CDR3 DNA reads TGCAGCGTTGACTCCGGGGCGGGGGGCTACACCTTC. The full variable domain, with the rest looked up from reference TRBV29-1 and TRBJ1-2, is SAVISQKPSRDICQRGTSLTIQCQVDSQVTMMFWYRQQPGQSLTLIATANQGSEATYESGFVIDKFPISRPNLTFSTLTVSNMSPEDSSIYLCSVDSGAGGYTFGSGTRLTVV.

Only one count was recorded for this clone. The chain uses TRBV6-1 and TRBJ2-3; 7 nucleotides line up with TRBD1. The germline gives CDR1 MNHNS, CDR2 SASEGT. J was trimmed by 5 bases and V by 5 bases; bases with no gene match: 10. CDR3 size: 15 residues. This chain's CDR3 is CASSRIDRDRDTQYF. The CDR3 DNA follows: TGTGCCAGCAGTCGAATCGACAGGGACAGAGATACGCAGTATTTT.

The chain joins TRBV11-2 to TRBJ1-6, with 7 bases aligning to TRBD1. Germline CDR1 reads SGHAT; CDR2 reads FQNNGV. This CDR3 contains 15 residues. V shed 1 base and J 7 bases; nucleotides not matched to a gene: 4. CDR3 loop: CASSLATGVNSPLHF. Written as DNA, the CDR3 is TGTGCCAGCAGCTTAGCCACAGGGGTAAATTCACCCCTCCACTTT.

This chain joins TRBV9 and TRBJ2-1; 8 bases are shared with TRBD2. V shed 0 bases, J shed 7 bases, and the junction held 6 bases outside the gene matches. CDR3 size: 15 residues. Germline CDR1 and CDR2: SGDLS and YYNGEE. CDR3 loop: CASSVVGGGMNEQFF. CDR3 nucleotide sequence: TGTGCCAGCAGCGTAGTCGGGGGGGGAATGAATGAGCAGTTCTTC.

The CDR3 DNA reads TGTGCCATCAGTGATAGGCAGGGACTACCGAGCACAGATACGCAGTATTTT. It is translated as CAISDRQGLPSTDTQYF. The chain has TRBV10-3 and TRBJ2-3, with 7 bases aligning to TRBD2. In germline, CDR1 is ENHRY, CDR2 SYGVKD. V shed 3 bases and J 0 bases; nucleotides not matched to a gene: 9. CDR3 size: 17 residues.

The J gene is TRBJ2-1, the V gene TRBV19; 9 nucleotides line up with TRBD1. This CDR3 is 20 amino acids long. The V gene end was trimmed by 4 bases and the J gene end by 1 base; junction bases not matched to a gene: 17. Germline CDR1 reads LNHDA; CDR2 reads SQIVND (reference sequence). Here the CDR3 DNA reads TGTGCCAGTAGTAGAACGGACAGGGGATTTTCCACGCCATCCTACAATGAGCAGTTCTTC. This encodes CASSRTDRGFSTPSYNEQFF.

The chain combines TRBV7-9 with TRBJ1-1; 10 bases are a match to TRBD1. Per the germline V gene, CDR1 is SEHNR and CDR2 is FQNEAQ (reference sequence). With V trimmed by 2 bases and J by 5 bases, 2 bases remained unmatched. The CDR3 covers 14 residues. This chain's CDR3 is CASSLRDRGTEAFF. The CDR3 nucleotides are TGTGCCAGCAGCTTAAGGGACAGGGGAACTGAAGCTTTCTTT.

The gene calls are TRBV7-2 and TRBJ2-5; a possible D gene is TRBD2 (5 bases). Trimming shortened V by 6 bases and J by 9 bases, and 17 bases separated the two germline ends. Germline V gene sequence: CDR1 SGHTA, CDR2 FQGNSA. This CDR3 has 13 amino acids. Written as DNA, the CDR3 is TGTGCCAGCAGGCGTACTAGACCTGGGGCCCAGTACTTC. This gives the protein CASRRTRPGAQYF.